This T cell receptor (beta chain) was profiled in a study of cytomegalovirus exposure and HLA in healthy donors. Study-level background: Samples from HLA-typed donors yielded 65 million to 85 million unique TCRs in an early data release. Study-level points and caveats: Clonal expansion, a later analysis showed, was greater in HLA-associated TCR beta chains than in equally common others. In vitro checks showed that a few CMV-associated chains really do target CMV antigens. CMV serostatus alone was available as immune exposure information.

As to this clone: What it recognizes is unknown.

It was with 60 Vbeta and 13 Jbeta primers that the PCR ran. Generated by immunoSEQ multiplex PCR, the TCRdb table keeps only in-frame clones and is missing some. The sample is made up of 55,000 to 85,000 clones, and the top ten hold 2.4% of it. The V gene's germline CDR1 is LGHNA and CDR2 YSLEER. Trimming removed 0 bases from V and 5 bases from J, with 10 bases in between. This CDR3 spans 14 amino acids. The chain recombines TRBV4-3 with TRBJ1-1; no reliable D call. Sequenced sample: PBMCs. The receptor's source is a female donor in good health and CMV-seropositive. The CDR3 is CASSQDVPRTEAFF. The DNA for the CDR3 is TGCGCCAGCAGCCAAGATGTCCCGAGGACTGAAGCTTTCTTT.